A single sample gave rise to the 8 T cell receptor beta chains below, sequenced in a study of blood T cell repertoires in COVID-19. Here immunoSEQ multiplex PCR was the method, and the copy in TCRdb shows in-frame clones only, minus some. Of about 110,000 clones in the sample, about 84% were seen once. Sequencing was carried out using peripheral blood. These receptors were taken from a man aged 50-60 years with acute or convalescent COVID-19.

CDR3 coding DNA: TGTGCCACCAGTGATTGGCAGGGAAAGCCCCAGCATTTT. This gives the protein CATSDWQGKPQHF. The J gene is TRBJ1-5, the V gene TRBV24-1; TRBD1 is a possible D gene (5 bases). Germline loops: CDR1 KGHDR, CDR2 SFDVKD. The CDR3 has 13 amino acids. V lost 2 bases and J lost 8, with 9 bases in between.

The chain recombines TRBV5-1 with TRBJ1-2, with D unclear. CDR3 length: 14 residues. V lost 4 bases and J lost 2, with 12 bases in between. Germline V lookup: CDR1 SGHRS, CDR2 YFSETQ. The CDR3 region has the DNA TGCGCCAGCAGCGTGGAGTCACTCAACTATGGCTACACCTTC. Residues: CASSVESLNYGYTF.

The V and J genes are TRBV5-1 and TRBJ1-5; D gene unclear. V lost 4 bases to trimming and J lost 3 bases, with 14 bases between them. Germline V lookup: CDR1 SGHRS, CDR2 YFSETQ. This CDR3 has 15 residues. This chain's CDR3 is CASSLEGAYNQPQHF. In nucleotides, the CDR3 is TGCGCCAGCAGCCTAGAAGGAGCATACAATCAGCCCCAGCATTTT. Full variable domain (rest looked up from reference TRBV5-1 and TRBJ1-5): KAGVTQTPRYLIKTRGQQVTLSCSPISGHRSVSWYQQTPGQGLQFLFEYFSETQRNKGNFPGRFSGRQFSNSRSEMNVSTLELGDSALYLCASSLEGAYNQPQHFGDGTRLSIL.

The chain is built from TRBV27 and TRBJ1-6; 8 nucleotides agree with TRBD1. CDR1 and CDR2 (germline): MNHEY, SMNVEV (reference sequence). V shed 2 bases and J 7 bases; nucleotides not matched to a gene: 1. The CDR3 has 14 residues. The CDR3, as DNA: TGTGCCAGCAGTTTAGACAGGGGCAATTCACCCCTCCACTTT. It encodes CASSLDRGNSPLHF.

The rearrangement uses TRBV7-9 and TRBJ2-3, with D possibly being TRBD1 (6 bases). The CDR3 totals 17 residues. Trimming removed 5 bases at V and 2 bases at J, with 20 bases between. CDR1 and CDR2 from the germline V gene are SEHNR and FQNEAQ (reference sequence). The CDR3 here is CASSTPQGSLHTDTQYF. CDR3 DNA: TGTGCCAGCAGCACACCACAGGGCTCCTTACACACAGATACGCAGTATTTT.

This chain uses TRBV15 with TRBJ1-5; the D is unclear. V was shortened by 3 bases and J by 1 base, with 7 bases between the two germline ends. The germline CDR1 and CDR2 sequences are LNHNV and YYDKDF (reference sequence). The CDR3 spans 14 residues. The CDR3 spells CATSRAESNQPQHF. The CDR3, as DNA: TGTGCCACCAGCAGGGCAGAAAGCAATCAGCCCCAGCATTTT.

This clone was seen more than once but under ten times. The chain couples TRBV5-6 to TRBJ1-2; 7 bases map to TRBD1. Germline V CDR1 and CDR2: SGHDT, YYEEEE. The CDR3 runs 14 residues. With 0 bases clipped from V and 4 bases from J, the junction kept 3 bases outside the gene matches. DNA of the CDR3: TGTGCCAGCAGCTTGGACAGGGGCTTCTATGGCTACACCTTC. Translated, it gives CASSLDRGFYGYTF.

This chain connects TRBV19 to TRBJ1-2; maybe TRBD1 (5 bases). Per germline, CDR1 LNHDA and CDR2 SQIVND (reference sequence). V dropped 6 bases and J dropped 4 bases, with 18 bases sitting between them. CDR3 length: 15 residues. CDR3 region: CASSLSGSDIYGYTF. CDR3 coding DNA: TGTGCCAGTAGCCTTAGCGGATCGGACATCTATGGCTACACCTTC.